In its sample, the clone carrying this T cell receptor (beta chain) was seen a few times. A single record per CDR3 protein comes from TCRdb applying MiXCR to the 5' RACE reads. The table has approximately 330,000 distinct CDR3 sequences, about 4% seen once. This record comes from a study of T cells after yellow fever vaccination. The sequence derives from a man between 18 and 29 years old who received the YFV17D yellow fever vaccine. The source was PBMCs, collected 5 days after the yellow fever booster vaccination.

CDR3 coding DNA: TGTGCCAGCAGCTTAGTGGTAGCGCCCGAGACCCAGTACTTC. Translation gives CASSLVVAPETQYF. The rearrangement uses TRBV7-9 and TRBJ2-5, with D maybe TRBD2 (5 bases). V lost 1 base and J lost 5, with 11 bases in between. The CDR3 is made up of 14 amino acids. Germline V lookup: CDR1 SEHNR, CDR2 FQNEAQ (reference sequence).